This TCR beta chain was sequenced in a study of monozygotic twins with inflammatory bowel disease (dated by TCRdb to between 2019 and 2020). Context from the whole study: In total, about 30 monozygotic twin pairs made up the full study: 19 Danish pairs, all IBD-discordant, plus nine German pairs, of which four were IBD-concordant and five were IBD-discordant. Each individual had, on average, about 151 000 unique TCRalpha sequences and 181 000 unique TCRbeta sequences available for analysis. The search for disease-associated traits relied mainly on comparing IBD patients with their genetically identical healthy co-twins within discordant pairs.

The investigation overall reported the following: Fewer clonotypes were shared with other individuals by IBD patients than by healthy twins, most markedly in patients showing signs of disease activity. Repertoire similarity did not differ between concordant and discordant twins, possibly due to limited statistical power. The analysis was unable to tell different T cell subtypes apart. A decrease in TCRbeta repertoire diversity, as measured by inverse Simpson index, was observed in IBD patients compared with their healthy co-twins. Because patients received different immunosuppressive treatments, the repertoires may have picked up extra background noise and variability between individuals. The results gave no support for a single strong signal or clonotype linked to IBD.

Spanning cysteine to phenylalanine, the CDR3 consists of 16 amino acids. No nucleotide data were recorded. Preparation of the library involved 5' RACE. Each TCR library was prepared from 3,500 to 4,500 ng of total RNA. For each sample, cDNA was synthesized in eight separate reactions using SMARTScribe reverse transcriptase. During cDNA synthesis, unique molecular identifiers containing a 6-nucleotide sample barcode were introduced by template switching. TCRalpha and TCRbeta cDNA was amplified by two nested PCRs of 16 and 9 cycles, with bead purification after each PCR. Before amplification, the cDNA was both treated with uracil DNA-glycosylase and purified with the QIAquick PCR purification kit. The second PCR was the step at which Illumina TruSeq-compatible adapters and sample-specific barcodes were added. TapeStation and Qubit were used to check library quality and concentration, and 5 ng of each library went into the pool. Sequencing of pooled libraries was carried out on an Illumina HiSeq2500 single-index Rapid Run using 2 x 100 bp reads and custom sequencing primers. The authors' analysis ran thus. MiGEC version 1.2.6 was used for UMI-based consensus assembly to correct PCR and sequencing errors. MiXCR version 2.1.1 handled V(D)J alignment, clonotype assembly and CDR3 extraction. To normalise gene usage, clonotype sharing and MAIT/NKT TCR abundance, the analysis used the top 1000, 10 000 and 20 000 clonotypes per sample. Diversity was computed as the inverse Simpson index with the vegan R package after downsampling to 27 000 UMIs. Paired Mann-Whitney U tests were applied to discordant twin pairs, and Benjamini-Hochberg correction was used for multiple testing. TCRdb reprocessed the reads, so every CDR3 protein sequence counts as one entry and DNA is not shown. The V and J calls were not made by the authors but by TCRdb's processing. In this sample's table one finds about 200,000 distinct CDR3 sequences. The ten largest clonotypes hold roughly 7.7% of the sample.

In regard to this clonotype: Its cognate antigen has yet to be identified.

From each donor, an approximately 2.3 ml peripheral blood sample was collected into PAXgene tubes and kept at -80 degrees C. Total RNA was isolated from whole blood with the PAXgene blood miRNA kit on an automated QIAcube, without T cell sorting. Deep TCRalpha and TCRbeta repertoire profiling with unique molecular barcoding was performed on peripheral blood of monozygotic twin pairs concordant or discordant for inflammatory bowel disease. Smoking habits were recorded for all twin pairs, and individuals were classified as current, former or never smokers. The receptor was derived from a human donor with ulcerative colitis or Crohn's disease, or a healthy co-twin of an affected twin (not recorded which). Specimen: blood. This sequence uses TRBV23-1 and TRBJ2-3; TCRdb's D call, TRBD2, is unchecked because there is no DNA. TRBV23-1 is annotated as an ORF whose role is uncertain. The CDR3 reads CASNRWSGEGTDTQYF.